Given below is one TCR beta chain in context. Original methodology: Reference gene primer amplification gave estimated nucleated cell counts. Only in-frame clones appear in the TCRdb table, and some are missing; sequencing was by immunoSEQ multiplex PCR. V and J calls plus clone size are reproduced from that table; the DNA served to infer D and trimming. The table shows approximately 260,000 clones, with 75% to 90% occurring only once. These data are taken from a study of blood T cell repertoires in COVID-19. Overall study context: The United States, Italy and Spain supplied acute and convalescent COVID-19 samples. T cells, B-cell-depleted T cells, or PBMCs provided the cDNA or gDNA that served as material.

The CDR3 has 16 residues. Germline CDR1 reads SGDLS; CDR2 reads YYNGEE. Trimming cost V 3 bases and J 4 bases; bases outside gene matches: 8. The sequence was collected from a woman in her forties with acute or convalescent COVID-19. The material sequenced was peripheral blood. The V and J genes are TRBV9 and TRBJ2-1, with TRBD2 matching 9 bases. The CDR3, as DNA: TGTGCCAGCAGCGAGCCCCTGAGCGGGGGGTACAATGAGCAGTTCTTC. Translation gives CASSEPLSGGYNEQFF.